A single sample is the source of the 24 T cell receptor beta chains below, sequenced in a study of blood T cells in healthy people across ages. Sample-barcoded 5' priming and a J-beta primer mix drove a second PCR of roughly 6 to 12 cycles. One entry per CDR3 protein results from TCRdb running MiXCR on the 5' RACE reads. The sample comprises about 1,500,000 distinct CDR3 sequences, 42% of which are singletons, and 7.9% rests with the top ten. The specimen sequenced was blood. The source of these receptors is a woman aged 18-35 years in good health.

This clonotype has only a few counts. The V gene is TRBV10-3, the J gene TRBJ2-1; TRBD2 matches at 14 bases. CDR3 length: 14 residues. In germline, CDR1 is ENHRY, CDR2 SYGVKD. V was pared by 10 bases and J by 9 bases, with 8 bases of the junction left unmatched. The CDR3 coding sequence is TGTGCCACCCGACTAGCGGGGGGGCAGGGTGAGCAGTTCTTC. Translating gives CATRLAGGQGEQFF.

This rearrangement joins TRBV12-3 or TRBV12-4 to TRBJ2-7; the D is unclear. The CDR3 covers 13 residues. With 6 bases removed from V and 7 bases from J, the gap between germline ends came to 16 bases. CDR3 sequence: CASSWTQVGEQYF. The CDR3 nucleotides read TGTGCCAGCAGCTGGACCCAGGTCGGGGAGCAGTACTTC.

The V call is TRBV6-5, the J call TRBJ2-5; 8 nucleotides line up with TRBD2. Germline V lookup: CDR1 MNHEY, CDR2 SVGAGI. The CDR3 contains 14 residues. V gave up 0 bases and J gave up 11 bases; unmatched junction bases: 8. CDR3 loop: CASSYSTSGRKQYF. CDR3 sequence (DNA): TGTGCCAGCAGTTACTCTACTAGCGGAAGGAAGCAGTACTTC.

This clonotype showed up just a few times. The genes are TRBV2 and TRBJ2-7, with a tentative D call TRBD2 (5 bases). The CDR3 spans 12 residues. Trimming pared 8 bases from V and 5 bases from J, leaving 13 bases between. Per germline, CDR1 SNHLY and CDR2 FYNNEI. In DNA form, the CDR3 reads TGTGCCAGCCAAGAGACGGGGAACGAGCAGTACTTC. Protein: CASQETGNEQYF.

The chain joins TRBV9 to TRBJ2-7; D remains unclear. Per the germline V gene, CDR1 is SGDLS and CDR2 is YYNGEE. The length of the CDR3 is 16 residues. Trimming shortened V by 0 bases and J by 7 bases, and 20 bases separated the two germline ends. CDR3 sequence reads: CASSVVGGVSANEQYF. DNA of the CDR3: TGTGCCAGCAGCGTAGTGGGCGGAGTATCGGCCAATGAGCAGTACTTC.

This chain uses TRBV7-2 with TRBJ1-1; the match to TRBD1 covers 9 bases. CDR3 length: 15 residues. V was pared by 5 bases and J by 3 bases, with 7 bases of the junction left unmatched. The germline CDR1 and CDR2 sequences are SGHTA and FQGNSA. DNA of the CDR3: TGTGCCAGCAGCGCCAGACAGGGGGGGTACACTGAAGCTTTCTTT. It codes for CASSARQGGYTEAFF.

This clonotype was detected ten times or more. The genes are TRBV7-2 and TRBJ2-1, with D possibly TRBD1 on 5 matching bases. The V gene lost 3 bases and the J gene lost 10 bases, with 16 bases spanning the gap. The V gene's germline CDR1 is SGHTA and CDR2 FQGNSA. This CDR3 is built from 14 residues. The CDR3 reads CASSLADKMWEQFF. The CDR3 DNA sequence: TGTGCCAGCAGCTTGGCGGACAAAATGTGGGAGCAGTTCTTC.

This chain uses TRBV7-3 with TRBJ2-5, with D perhaps matching TRBD1 or TRBD2 (5 bases each). The germline gives CDR1 SGHTA, CDR2 FQGTGA. The CDR3 runs 15 residues. Trimming left V 0 bases short and J 4 bases short, with 12 bases between. The CDR3 is CASSLTGTLGETQYF. The CDR3 DNA is TGTGCCAGCAGCTTAACCGGGACCCTCGGAGAGACCCAGTACTTC.

The chain joins TRBV29-1 to TRBJ1-1; 7 nucleotides align to TRBD1. V lost 6 bases and J lost 3; bases outside the gene matches: 10. Germline values: CDR1 SQVTM, CDR2 ANQGSEA. CDR3 length: 14 amino acids. CDR3 coding DNA: TGCAGCGTGGGACAGAATAACCGGTACACTGAAGCTTTCTTT. Encoded protein: CSVGQNNRYTEAFF.

V is TRBV3-1 and J is TRBJ1-4; no firm D call. Deletions cut 3 bases from V and 4 bases from J, with 9 bases between. Per germline, CDR1 LGHDT and CDR2 YNNKEL (reference sequence). This CDR3 region has 14 residues. Here the CDR3 reads CASSQENLNEKLFF. The CDR3 DNA follows: TGTGCCAGCAGCCAGGAGAACCTTAATGAAAAACTGTTTTTT.

Written as DNA, the CDR3 is TGTGCCAGCAGCCCGACACGAACCAGCGCAGGGTCGAAAACTGAAGCTTTCTTT. Protein: CASSPTRTSAGSKTEAFF. This chain connects TRBV12-3 or TRBV12-4 to TRBJ1-1; the D gene is possibly TRBD1 (5 bases). Trimming cost V 6 bases and J 5 bases, with 28 bases left between them. The CDR3 length is 18 residues.

DNA for the CDR3: TGTGCCAGCAGCCCCCCGAGGGAAGCGGGAGTCTACGAGCAGTACTTC. Translation: CASSPPREAGVYEQYF. This chain connects TRBV7-9 to TRBJ2-7; TRBD2 agrees at 8 bases. The CDR3 covers 16 residues. Germline loops: CDR1 SEHNR, CDR2 FQNEAQ (reference sequence). The trim removed 5 bases at V and 3 bases at J, leaving 12 bases unmatched. The full variable domain, completed using reference TRBV7-9 and TRBJ2-7, is DTGVSQNPRHKITKRGQNVTFRCDPISEHNRLYWYRQTLGQGPEFLTYFQNEAQLEKSRLLSDRFSAERPKGSFSTLEIQRTEQGDSAMYLCASSPPREAGVYEQYFGPGTRLTVT.

The chain employs TRBV5-6 and TRBJ2-5, with 7 bases fitting TRBD1. The DNA end favors TRBJ2-7, so the J call may be wrong. The CDR3 consists of 14 residues. From germline, CDR1 is SGHDT and CDR2 YYEEEE. The CDR3 nucleotides are TGTGCCAGCAGCTGGACCGACAGGGTCGGCGAGCAGTACTTC. Its protein product is CASSWTDRVGEQYF.

V gene TRBV6-6 combines with J gene TRBJ2-7; possible D gene TRBD2, 7 bases. Germline values: CDR1 MNHNY, CDR2 SVGAGI (reference sequence). The CDR3 sequence is 14 residues long. V lost 11 bases, J lost 5 bases, and 22 bases lay in between. The CDR3 nucleotides are TGTGCCGCCCAACAGGGAGGGAGCTTGAACGAGCAGTACTTC. It codes for CAAQQGGSLNEQYF.

This clonotype was counted only a few times. This chain links TRBV4-1 with TRBJ1-5, with 7 bases identical to TRBD1. Germline loops: CDR1 MGHRA, CDR2 YSYEKL. The CDR3 is 16 residues long. V shed 2 bases, J shed 3 bases, and the junction held 7 bases outside the gene matches. CDR3 sequence (DNA): TGCGCCAGCAGCCAAATCAGACAGGGCTTCAATCAGCCCCAGCATTTT. Translated: CASSQIRQGFNQPQHF.

Comment on this clonotype: Relative to the germline gene, one junction end is altered; a read error may explain this. The CDR3 sequence: CASSYVAHSGSSNNEQFF. CDR3 bases: TGTGCCAGCAGTTACGTGGCTCATAGCGGGAGCTCCAACAATGAGCAGTTCTTC. The chain uses TRBV6-2 or TRBV6-3 and TRBJ2-1; TRBD2 matches at 9 bases. The CDR3 contains 18 residues. From germline, CDR1 is MNHEY and CDR2 SVGEGT.

The chain has TRBV27 and TRBJ2-5, with 10 bases fitting TRBD2. CDR3 size: 17 residues. The V and J ends lost 5 bases and 1 base, in that order; junction bases with no gene match: 10. The germline V gene encodes CDR1 MNHEY and CDR2 SMNVEV (reference sequence). CDR3 amino acids: CASSPGRTSGFQETQYF. The DNA of the CDR3 is TGTGCCAGCAGTCCCGGAAGGACTAGCGGCTTCCAAGAGACCCAGTACTTC.

The V and J genes are TRBV30 and TRBJ2-7; a possible D gene is TRBD1 (7 bases). Trimming cost V 5 bases and J 0 bases, with 11 bases left between them. The CDR3 totals 13 residues. Germline lookup yields CDR1 GTSNPN and CDR2 SVGIG (reference sequence). The CDR3 DNA follows: TGTGCCTGGTCAGGGGGGAGCTCCTACGAGCAGTACTTC. As protein: CAWSGGSSYEQYF.

For the CDR3, the DNA is TGTGCCAGCATGGGACTGAGCTACGAGCAGTACTTC. Amino acid sequence: CASMGLSYEQYF. This sequence joins TRBV3-1 and TRBJ2-7; D is possibly TRBD2 (6 bases). With 7 bases removed from V and 3 bases from J, the gap between germline ends came to 10 bases. From germline, CDR1 is LGHDT and CDR2 YNNKEL (reference sequence). CDR3 length: 12 amino acids.

The chain recombines TRBV3-1 with TRBJ2-1; D is unresolved. The CDR3 covers 13 residues. From germline, CDR1 is LGHDT and CDR2 YNNKEL (reference sequence). V was pared by 4 bases and J by 6 bases, with 10 bases between. CDR3 sequence: CASSPERPNEQFF. The CDR3, as DNA: TGTGCCAGCAGCCCCGAGAGGCCCAATGAGCAGTTCTTC.

A remark on this clonotype: A read error may account for a junction end that differs from germline. This chain connects TRBV20-1 to TRBJ2-5; D call uncertain. The CDR3 loop spans 13 amino acids. Per germline, CDR1 DFQATT and CDR2 SNEGSKA (reference sequence). CDR3 sequence: CSAPTAYQGTQYF. The DNA of the CDR3 is TGCAGTGCTCCTACAGCTTACCAAGGGACCCAGTACTTC.

The gene calls are TRBV10-1 and TRBJ2-7; D is ambiguous. Looked up from germline, CDR1 is WNHNN and CDR2 is SYGVQD (reference sequence). The CDR3 is 12 residues long. V dropped 3 bases and J dropped 7 bases, with 10 bases sitting between them. The CDR3 loop is CASSESDNEQYF. DNA of the CDR3: TGCGCCAGCAGTGAATCCGACAATGAGCAGTACTTC.

This clonotype showed up just a few times. The chain uses TRBV12-3 or TRBV12-4 and TRBJ2-5, with a possible D match to TRBD2 (6 bases). The ends were cut back, 9 bases at V and 5 bases at J, with 19 bases in the middle. The CDR3 is 14 amino acids. The CDR3 bases are TGTGCCAGTAAACCGGGACTCGGTGGGGAGACCCAGTACTTC. Residues: CASKPGLGGETQYF.

This clonotype came up a few times. The CDR3 DNA follows: TGTGCCAGCAGTGAAATTACTAGCGGGGGAAACAATGAGCAGTTCTTC. Its protein product is CASSEITSGGNNEQFF. The chain recombines TRBV2 with TRBJ2-1; 11 nucleotides match TRBD2. The CDR3 covers 16 residues. J was trimmed by 5 bases and V by 2 bases; bases with no gene match: 5. CDR1 SNHLY and CDR2 FYNNEI come from the germline V gene.